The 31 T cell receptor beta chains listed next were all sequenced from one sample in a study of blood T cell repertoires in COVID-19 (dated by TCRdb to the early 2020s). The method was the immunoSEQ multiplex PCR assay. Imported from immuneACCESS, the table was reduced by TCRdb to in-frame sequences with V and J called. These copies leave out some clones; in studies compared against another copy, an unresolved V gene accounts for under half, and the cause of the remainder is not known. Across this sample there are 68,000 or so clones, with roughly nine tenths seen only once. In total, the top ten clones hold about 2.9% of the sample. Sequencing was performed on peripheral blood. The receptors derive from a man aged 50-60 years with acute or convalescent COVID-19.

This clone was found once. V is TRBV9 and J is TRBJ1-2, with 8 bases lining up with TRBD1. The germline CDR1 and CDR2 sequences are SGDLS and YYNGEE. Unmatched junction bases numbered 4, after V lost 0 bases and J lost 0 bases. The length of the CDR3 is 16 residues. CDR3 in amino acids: CASSVGQGATNYGYTF. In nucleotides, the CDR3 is TGTGCCAGCAGCGTAGGCCAGGGGGCCACTAACTATGGCTACACCTTC.

The CDR3 DNA follows: TGTGCCAGCAGTTTGGGAATACGGGGAACTGAAGCTTTCTTT. It translates to CASSLGIRGTEAFF. The rearrangement links TRBV28 to TRBJ1-1; D is undetermined. The CDR3 extends over 14 amino acids. The V gene's germline CDR1 is MDHEN and CDR2 SYDVKM. Trimming pared 3 bases from V and 5 bases from J, leaving 13 bases between.

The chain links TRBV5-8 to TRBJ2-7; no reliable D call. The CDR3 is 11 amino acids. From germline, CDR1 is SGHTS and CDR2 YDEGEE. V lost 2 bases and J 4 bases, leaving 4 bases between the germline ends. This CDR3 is CASSFIYEQYF. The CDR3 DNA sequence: TGTGCCAGCAGCTTTATATACGAGCAGTACTTC.

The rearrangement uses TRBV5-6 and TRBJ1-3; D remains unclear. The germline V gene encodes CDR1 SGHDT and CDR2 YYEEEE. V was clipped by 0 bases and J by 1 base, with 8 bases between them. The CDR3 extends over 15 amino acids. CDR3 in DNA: TGTGCCAGCAGCTTGGTACAAGTATCTGGAAACACCATATATTTT. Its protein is CASSLVQVSGNTIYF.

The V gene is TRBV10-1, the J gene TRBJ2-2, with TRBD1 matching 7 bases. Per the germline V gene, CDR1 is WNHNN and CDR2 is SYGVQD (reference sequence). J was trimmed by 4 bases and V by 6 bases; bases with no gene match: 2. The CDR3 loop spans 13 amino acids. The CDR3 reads CASRGTATGELFF. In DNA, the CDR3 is TGCGCCAGCAGGGGGACAGCCACCGGGGAGCTGTTTTTT.

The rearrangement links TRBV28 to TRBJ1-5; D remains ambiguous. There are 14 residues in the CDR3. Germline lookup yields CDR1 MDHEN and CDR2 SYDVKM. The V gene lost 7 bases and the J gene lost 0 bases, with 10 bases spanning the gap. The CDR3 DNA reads TGTGCCAGCATAGAGGGCTATAGCAATCAGCCCCAGCATTTT. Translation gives CASIEGYSNQPQHF. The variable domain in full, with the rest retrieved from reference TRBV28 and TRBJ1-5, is DVKVTQSSRYLVKRTGEKVFLECVQDMDHENMFWYRQDPGLGLRLIYFSYDVKMKEKGDIPEGYSVSREKKERFSLILESASTNQTSMYLCASIEGYSNQPQHFGDGTRLSIL.

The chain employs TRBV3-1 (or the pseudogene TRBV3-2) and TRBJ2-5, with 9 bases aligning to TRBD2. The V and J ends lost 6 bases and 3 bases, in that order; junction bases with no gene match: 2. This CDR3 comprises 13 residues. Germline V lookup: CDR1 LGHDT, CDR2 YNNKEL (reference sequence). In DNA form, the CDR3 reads TGTGCCAGCAGGGTAGCGGGGGAAGAGACCCAGTACTTC. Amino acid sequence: CASRVAGEETQYF.

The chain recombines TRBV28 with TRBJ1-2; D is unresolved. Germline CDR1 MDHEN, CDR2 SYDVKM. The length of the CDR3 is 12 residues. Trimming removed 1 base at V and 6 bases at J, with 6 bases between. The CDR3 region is CASSLLGDGYTF. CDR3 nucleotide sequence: TGTGCCAGCAGTTTATTGGGAGATGGCTACACCTTC.

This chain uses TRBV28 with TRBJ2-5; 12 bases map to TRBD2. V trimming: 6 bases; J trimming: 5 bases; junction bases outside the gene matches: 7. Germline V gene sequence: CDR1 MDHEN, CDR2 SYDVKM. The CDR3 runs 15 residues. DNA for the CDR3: TGTGCCAGCAGACTGACTAGCGGGAGTTGGGAGACCCAGTACTTC. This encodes CASRLTSGSWETQYF.

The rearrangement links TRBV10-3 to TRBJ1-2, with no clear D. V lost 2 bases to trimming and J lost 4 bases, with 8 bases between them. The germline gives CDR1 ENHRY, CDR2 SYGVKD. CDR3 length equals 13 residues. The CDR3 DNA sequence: TGTGCCATCAGTGAGGCCGGGTCCTATGGCTACACCTTC. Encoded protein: CAISEAGSYGYTF.

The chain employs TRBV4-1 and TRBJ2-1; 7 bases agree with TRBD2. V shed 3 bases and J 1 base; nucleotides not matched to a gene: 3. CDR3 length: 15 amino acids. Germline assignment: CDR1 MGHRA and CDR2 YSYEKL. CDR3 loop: CASSQGGLSYNEQFF. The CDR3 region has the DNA TGCGCCAGCAGCCAGGGGGGACTATCCTACAATGAGCAGTTCTTC.

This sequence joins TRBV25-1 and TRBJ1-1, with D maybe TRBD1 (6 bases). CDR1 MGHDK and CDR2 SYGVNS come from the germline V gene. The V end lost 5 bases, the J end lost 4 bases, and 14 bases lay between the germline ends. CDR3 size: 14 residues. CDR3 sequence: CASSPRPRGTEAFF. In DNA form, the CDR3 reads TGTGCCAGCAGTCCCCGCCCCAGGGGCACTGAAGCTTTCTTT.

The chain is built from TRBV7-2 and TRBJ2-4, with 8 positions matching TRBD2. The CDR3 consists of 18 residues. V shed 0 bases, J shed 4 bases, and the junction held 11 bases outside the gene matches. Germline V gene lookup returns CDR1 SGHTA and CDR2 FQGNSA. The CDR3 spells CASSLAVSAGGVKNIQYF. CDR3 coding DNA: TGTGCCAGCAGCTTAGCTGTGTCGGCGGGAGGAGTTAAAAACATTCAGTACTTC.

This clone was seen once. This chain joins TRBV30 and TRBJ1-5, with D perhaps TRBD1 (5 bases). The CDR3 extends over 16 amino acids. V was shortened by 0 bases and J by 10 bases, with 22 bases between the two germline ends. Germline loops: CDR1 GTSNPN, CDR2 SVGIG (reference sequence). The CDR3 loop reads CAWSVGWGSTGGPQHF. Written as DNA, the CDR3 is TGTGCCTGGAGTGTAGGTTGGGGTTCCACGGGGGGACCCCAGCATTTT.

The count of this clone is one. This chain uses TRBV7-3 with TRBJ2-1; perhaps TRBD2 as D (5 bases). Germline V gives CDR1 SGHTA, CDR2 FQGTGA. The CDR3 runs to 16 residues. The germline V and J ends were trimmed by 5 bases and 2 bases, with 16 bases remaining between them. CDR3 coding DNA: TGTGCCAGCAGCCCGAGGGTCGGCGACGCCTACAATGAGCAGTTCTTC. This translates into CASSPRVGDAYNEQFF.

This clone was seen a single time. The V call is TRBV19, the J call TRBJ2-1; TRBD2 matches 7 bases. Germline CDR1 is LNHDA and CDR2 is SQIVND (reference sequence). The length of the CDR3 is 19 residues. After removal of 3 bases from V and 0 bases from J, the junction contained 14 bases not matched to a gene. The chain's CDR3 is CASSMRSGLVFSSYNEQFF. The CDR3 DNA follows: TGTGCCAGTAGTATGAGGTCTGGACTAGTATTTAGCTCCTACAATGAGCAGTTCTTC.

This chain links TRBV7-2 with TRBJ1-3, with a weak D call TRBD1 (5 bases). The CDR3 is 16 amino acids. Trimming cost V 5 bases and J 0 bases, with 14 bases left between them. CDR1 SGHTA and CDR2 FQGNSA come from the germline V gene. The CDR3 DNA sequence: TGTGCCAGCAGCAGAGGACACCTGAACTCTGGAAACACCATATATTTT. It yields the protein CASSRGHLNSGNTIYF.

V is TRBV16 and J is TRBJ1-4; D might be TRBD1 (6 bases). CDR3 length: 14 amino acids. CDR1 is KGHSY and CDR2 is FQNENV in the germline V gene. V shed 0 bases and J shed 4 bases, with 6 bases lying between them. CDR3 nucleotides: TGTGCCAGCAGCCAATCCAGGGGTAATGAAAAACTGTTTTTT. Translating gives CASSQSRGNEKLFF.

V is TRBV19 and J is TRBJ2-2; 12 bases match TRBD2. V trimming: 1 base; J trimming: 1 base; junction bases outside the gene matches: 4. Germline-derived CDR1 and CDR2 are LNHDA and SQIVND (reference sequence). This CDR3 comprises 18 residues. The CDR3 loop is CASSIGLAGVLNTGELFF. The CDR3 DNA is TGTGCCAGTAGTATAGGACTAGCGGGAGTCTTGAACACCGGGGAGCTGTTTTTT.

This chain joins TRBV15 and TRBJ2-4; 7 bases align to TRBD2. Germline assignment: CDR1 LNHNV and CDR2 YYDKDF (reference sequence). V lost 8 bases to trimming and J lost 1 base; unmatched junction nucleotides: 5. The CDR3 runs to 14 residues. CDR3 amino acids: CATEKRGAKNIQYF. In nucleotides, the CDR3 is TGTGCCACCGAGAAGCGGGGTGCCAAAAACATTCAGTACTTC.

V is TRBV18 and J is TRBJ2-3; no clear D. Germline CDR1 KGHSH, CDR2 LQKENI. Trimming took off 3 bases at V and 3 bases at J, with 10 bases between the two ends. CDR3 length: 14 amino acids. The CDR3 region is CASSPPGPTDTQYF. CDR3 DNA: TGTGCCAGCTCACCCCCAGGCCCAACAGATACGCAGTATTTT.

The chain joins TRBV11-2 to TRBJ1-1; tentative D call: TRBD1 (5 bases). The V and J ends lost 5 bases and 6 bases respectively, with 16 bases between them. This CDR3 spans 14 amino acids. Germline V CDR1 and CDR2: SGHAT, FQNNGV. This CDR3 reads CASSLRQKNAEAFF. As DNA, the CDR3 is TGTGCCAGCAGCCTTCGACAGAAAAACGCTGAAGCTTTCTTT.

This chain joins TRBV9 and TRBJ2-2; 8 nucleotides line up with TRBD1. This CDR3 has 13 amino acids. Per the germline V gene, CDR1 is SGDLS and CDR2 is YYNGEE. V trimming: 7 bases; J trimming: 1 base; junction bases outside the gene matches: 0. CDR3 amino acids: CASGTGNTGELFF. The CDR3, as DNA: TGTGCCAGCGGGACAGGGAACACCGGGGAGCTGTTTTTT.

The CDR3 DNA reads as TGTGCCAGCAGGGAGACTAGCGGACCCACCGGGGAGCTGTTTTTT. Translating it yields CASRETSGPTGELFF. The V gene is TRBV6-6, the J gene TRBJ2-2; 9 nucleotides align to TRBD2. The junction had 6 bases not matched to a gene; V was cut back by 6 bases and J by 4 bases. Germline lookup yields CDR1 MNHNY and CDR2 SVGAGI (reference sequence). This CDR3 is built from 15 residues.

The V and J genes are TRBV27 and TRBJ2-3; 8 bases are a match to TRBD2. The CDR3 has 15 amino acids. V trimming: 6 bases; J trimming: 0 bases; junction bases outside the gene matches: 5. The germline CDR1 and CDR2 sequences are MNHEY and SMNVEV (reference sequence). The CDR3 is CASRKRETSTDTQYF. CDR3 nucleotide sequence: TGTGCCAGCAGAAAGCGGGAGACGAGCACAGATACGCAGTATTTT.

CDR3 loop: CASSPPLLGGRGNTIYF. The CDR3 bases are TGTGCCAGCAGTCCCCCGTTACTAGGGGGTCGTGGAAACACCATATATTTT. This chain uses TRBV6-6 with TRBJ1-3; D possibly corresponds to TRBD1 (6 bases). Germline assignment: CDR1 MNHNY and CDR2 SVGAGI (reference sequence). V shed 5 bases and J shed 3 bases, with 20 bases lying between them. The CDR3 consists of 17 residues.

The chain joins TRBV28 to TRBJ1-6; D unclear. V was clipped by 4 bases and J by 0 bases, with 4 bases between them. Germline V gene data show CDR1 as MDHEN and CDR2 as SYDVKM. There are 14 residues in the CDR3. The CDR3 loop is CASSSSSYNSPLHF. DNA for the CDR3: TGTGCCAGCAGTTCTAGCTCCTATAATTCACCCCTCCACTTT.

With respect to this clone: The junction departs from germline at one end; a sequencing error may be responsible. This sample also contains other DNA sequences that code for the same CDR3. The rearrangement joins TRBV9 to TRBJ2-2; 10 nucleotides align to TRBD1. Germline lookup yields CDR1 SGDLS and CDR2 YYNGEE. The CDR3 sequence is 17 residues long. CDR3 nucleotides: TGCGCCAGCAGCGCCTCCGGGACAGGGGTCAACACCGGGGAGCTGTTTTTT. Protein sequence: CASSASGTGVNTGELFF.

As DNA, the CDR3 is TGTGCCAGCAGTGATCAGGGATCTCTGGGTGGCTACACCTTC. Protein sequence: CASSDQGSLGGYTF. This chain connects TRBV2 to TRBJ1-2; D is perhaps TRBD1 (5 bases). This CDR3 contains 14 residues. The germline V and J ends were trimmed by 3 bases and 7 bases, with 15 bases remaining between them. Germline V gene data show CDR1 as SNHLY and CDR2 as FYNNEI. The entire variable domain, with the rest obtained from reference TRBV2 and TRBJ1-2, is as follows: EPEVTQTPSHQVTQMGQEVILRCVPISNHLYFYWYRQILGQKVEFLVSFYNNEISEKSEIFDDQFSVERPDGSNFTLKIRSTKLEDSAMYFCASSDQGSLGGYTFGSGTRLTVV.

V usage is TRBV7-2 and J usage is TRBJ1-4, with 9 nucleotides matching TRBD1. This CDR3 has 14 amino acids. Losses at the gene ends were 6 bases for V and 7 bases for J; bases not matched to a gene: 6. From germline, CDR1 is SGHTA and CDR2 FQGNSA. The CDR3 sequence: CASSKDRGAEKLFF. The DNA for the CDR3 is TGTGCCAGCAGTAAGGACAGGGGTGCTGAAAAACTGTTTTTT.

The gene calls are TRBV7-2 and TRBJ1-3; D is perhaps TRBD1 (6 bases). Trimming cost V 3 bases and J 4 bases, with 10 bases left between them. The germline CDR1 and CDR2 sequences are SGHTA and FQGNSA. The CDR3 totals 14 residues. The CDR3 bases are TGTGCCAGCAGCTTTGATAGGGGGGGAAACACCATATATTTT. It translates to CASSFDRGGNTIYF.